What follows are 31 T cell receptor beta chains derived from one specimen sequenced in a study of blood T cell repertoires in COVID-19. The protocol was immunoSEQ multiplex PCR, while the TCRdb copy is restricted to in-frame clones and leaves out a portion. The repertoire holds about 42,000 clones, with around 73% as singletons. Material for sequencing was peripheral blood. These receptors all stem from a woman in her 70s with acute or convalescent COVID-19.

This sequence joins TRBV28 and TRBJ2-7; 10 bases fit TRBD1. Germline assignment: CDR1 MDHEN and CDR2 SYDVKM. V shed 3 bases and J 6 bases; nucleotides not matched to a gene: 11. The CDR3 has 16 residues. CDR3 DNA sequence: TGTGCCAGCAGTTTTACCCTCGGACAGGGGGGGCGCGAGCAGTACTTC. Encoded protein: CASSFTLGQGGREQYF. Based on the CDR3 plus reference TRBV28 and TRBJ2-7, the full variable domain is DVKVTQSSRYLVKRTGEKVFLECVQDMDHENMFWYRQDPGLGLRLIYFSYDVKMKEKGDIPEGYSVSREKKERFSLILESASTNQTSMYLCASSFTLGQGGREQYFGPGTRLTVT.

This clone has just a few counts. The CDR3, as DNA: TGTGCCAGCAGCTTAGATACAGGGCTATACAATGAGCAGTTCTTC. Translated: CASSLDTGLYNEQFF. The J gene is TRBJ2-1, the V gene TRBV11-3, with D maybe TRBD1 (6 bases). Between the trimmed V and J ends, which lost 0 bases and 4 bases, there was a span of 10 bases. CDR1 and CDR2 from the germline V gene are SGHNT and YENEEA. This CDR3 contains 15 residues.

This rearrangement joins TRBV4-1 to TRBJ2-3; D not resolved. The CDR3 is 16 residues long. V shed 3 bases and J shed 5 bases, with 18 bases lying between them. From germline, CDR1 is MGHRA and CDR2 YSYEKL. The CDR3 DNA is TGCGCCAGCAGCCAGCCTCATCGTGGTCCCGGAGATACGCAGTATTTT. Translating it yields CASSQPHRGPGDTQYF.

This rearrangement joins TRBV4-3 to TRBJ1-1; 8 bases agree with TRBD1. In germline, CDR1 is LGHNA, CDR2 YSLEER. The CDR3 has 15 amino acids. With V trimmed by 4 bases and J by 1 base, 5 bases remained unmatched. CDR3 sequence (DNA): TGCGCCAGCAGCCTTTTACAGGGGGGGAACACTGAAGCTTTCTTT. It codes for CASSLLQGGNTEAFF.

This clone appeared once. V and J are TRBV27 and TRBJ2-7; D is possibly TRBD2 (5 bases). The germline CDR1 and CDR2 sequences are MNHEY and SMNVEV (reference sequence). The CDR3 extends over 14 amino acids. The V gene lost 3 bases and the J gene lost 2 bases, with 11 bases spanning the gap. CDR3 bases: TGTGCCAGCAGTTTTCGGGATCCCACCTACGAGCAGTACTTC. Translating it yields CASSFRDPTYEQYF.

The chain has TRBV19 and TRBJ1-2; D remains ambiguous. Trimming stripped 5 bases from V and 8 bases from J, with 15 bases between. CDR3 length: 13 residues. Germline lookup yields CDR1 LNHDA and CDR2 SQIVND (reference sequence). CDR3 residues: CASSHSPRKGYTF. The CDR3 coding sequence is TGTGCCAGTAGTCATAGCCCACGGAAAGGCTACACCTTC. Full variable domain (missing parts from reference TRBV19 and TRBJ1-2): DGGITQSPKYLFRKEGQNVTLSCEQNLNHDAMYWYRQDPGQGLRLIYYSQIVNDFQKGDIAEGYSVSREKKESFPLTVTSAQKNPTAFYLCASSHSPRKGYTFGSGTRLTVV.

This sequence joins TRBV7-2 and TRBJ2-3, with TRBD2 as a possible D gene (5 bases). CDR1 and CDR2 (germline): SGHTA, FQGNSA. This CDR3 region has 17 residues. V lost 1 base and J 6 bases, leaving 20 bases between the germline ends. The CDR3 reads CASSLVPPGSLIDTQYF. The CDR3 DNA sequence: TGTGCCAGCAGCTTAGTTCCGCCGGGGAGCCTGATTGATACGCAGTATTTT.

V usage is TRBV7-2 and J usage is TRBJ2-1, with 8 nucleotides matching TRBD2. The CDR3 length is 15 residues. Trimming removed 0 bases from V and 9 bases from J; junction bases left unmatched: 7. Germline assignment: CDR1 SGHTA and CDR2 FQGNSA. The CDR3 spells CASSLAGTRYREQFF. CDR3 nucleotide sequence: TGTGCCAGCAGCTTAGCGGGGACTAGATATCGTGAGCAGTTCTTC.

This chain joins TRBV5-8 and TRBJ2-7, with TRBD1 as a possible D gene (6 bases). The germline CDR1 and CDR2 sequences are SGHTS and YDEGEE. V lost 4 bases and J 4 bases, leaving 21 bases between the germline ends. The length of the CDR3 is 16 residues. The CDR3 DNA reads TGTGCCAGCAGCCCGCTCGGACAGCCGGAGCTTTACGAGCAGTACTTC. Its protein product is CASSPLGQPELYEQYF. The variable domain in full, completed from reference TRBV5-8 and TRBJ2-7, reads EAGVTQSPTHLIKTRGQQATLRCSPISGHTSVYWYQQALGLGLQFLLWYDEGEERNRGNFPPRFSGRQFPNYSSELNVNALELEDSALYLCASSPLGQPELYEQYFGPGTRLTVT.

The chain combines TRBV6-4 with TRBJ1-1; D unclear. Trimming pared 4 bases from V and 5 bases from J, leaving 11 bases between. The germline V gene has CDR1 MRHNA and CDR2 SNTAGT. The CDR3 spans 13 residues. The CDR3 DNA reads TGTGCCAGCAGTGTTGAGGGCGGTACTGAAGCTTTCTTT. This encodes CASSVEGGTEAFF.

The rearrangement links TRBV5-1 to TRBJ2-7; D may be TRBD2 (6 bases). Trimming pared 4 bases from V and 5 bases from J, leaving 22 bases between. CDR1 SGHRS and CDR2 YFSETQ come from the germline V gene. There are 16 residues in the CDR3. The DNA for the CDR3 is TGCGCCAGCAGCCGACTAGGAGCCGGAGGCTTCAACGAGCAGTACTTC. Protein: CASSRLGAGGFNEQYF.

V is TRBV18 and J is TRBJ1-5; TRBD1 might be the D (6 bases). The CDR3 is 14 residues long. The germline V gene encodes CDR1 KGHSH and CDR2 LQKENI. V lost 4 bases and J 5 bases, leaving 12 bases between the germline ends. This CDR3 is CASSLNRDDQPQHF. The CDR3 coding sequence is TGTGCCAGCTCACTGAACAGGGATGATCAGCCCCAGCATTTT.

The chain recombines TRBV18 with TRBJ2-7; D ambiguous. The CDR3 runs to 16 residues. Trimming took 2 bases from V and 2 from J, leaving 16 bases between them. The germline V gene has CDR1 KGHSH and CDR2 LQKENI. The CDR3 DNA reads TGTGCCAGCTCACCAGACGGCAGGTGGGCCCCCTACGAGCAGTACTTC. It yields the protein CASSPDGRWAPYEQYF.

The rearrangement uses TRBV7-8 and TRBJ2-5; 7 nucleotides line up with TRBD1. Trimming cost V 2 bases and J 5 bases; bases outside gene matches: 5. The germline CDR1 and CDR2 sequences are SGHVS and FQNEAQ. The CDR3 runs 14 residues. The CDR3 region has the DNA TGTGCCAGCAGCTTAACAGGGGTTAGTGAGACCCAGTACTTC. Its protein is CASSLTGVSETQYF.

V usage is TRBV19 and J usage is TRBJ2-1; the D is unclear. Germline CDR1 and CDR2: LNHDA and SQIVND (reference sequence). This CDR3 comprises 11 residues. Deletions cut 3 bases from V and 8 bases from J, with 5 bases between. The CDR3: CASSIDYEQFF. The CDR3 DNA is TGTGCCAGTAGTATCGACTATGAGCAGTTCTTC.

This clone was counted only a few times. CDR3 coding DNA: TGTGCCAGCAGTTTACCCGGGACAGGGGCCTTCTATGGCTACACCTTC. Translated: CASSLPGTGAFYGYTF. This chain joins TRBV28 and TRBJ1-2; TRBD1 matches at 10 bases. Losses at the gene ends were 2 bases for V and 4 bases for J; bases not matched to a gene: 7. This CDR3 has 16 amino acids. In germline, CDR1 is MDHEN, CDR2 SYDVKM.

This clone was seen a few times. The chain combines TRBV9 with TRBJ2-3, with D perhaps matching TRBD2 (5 bases). The CDR3 spans 16 residues. V was cut by 4 bases and J by 0 bases, with 15 bases left in between. Germline V CDR1 and CDR2: SGDLS, YYNGEE. The CDR3 loop is CASSLRADPSTDTQYF. CDR3 coding DNA: TGTGCCAGCAGCTTGAGAGCGGACCCTAGCACAGATACGCAGTATTTT.

The V call is TRBV5-1, the J call TRBJ2-7, with D tentatively TRBD2 (6 bases). This CDR3 region has 15 residues. From germline, CDR1 is SGHRS and CDR2 YFSETQ. V gave up 0 bases and J gave up 7 bases, with 17 bases separating them. The CDR3 sequence: CASSLAPGLLGEQYF. CDR3 in DNA: TGCGCCAGCAGCTTGGCCCCGGGACTCCTTGGGGAGCAGTACTTC.

The CDR3 DNA sequence: TGCAGTGCTAGTAGGGGCAGGGATTCACCCCTCCACTTT. Encoded protein: CSASRGRDSPLHF. The V and J genes are TRBV20-1 and TRBJ1-6; possible D gene TRBD1, 5 bases. Germline V gene sequence: CDR1 DFQATT, CDR2 SNEGSKA (reference sequence). The CDR3 spans 13 residues. V gave up 3 bases and J gave up 8 bases, with 11 bases separating them.

The chain joins TRBV19 to TRBJ1-2; 11 nucleotides line up with TRBD1. Germline CDR1 reads LNHDA; CDR2 reads SQIVND (reference sequence). There are 16 residues in the CDR3. After removal of 1 base from V and 7 bases from J, the junction contained 8 bases not matched to a gene. CDR3 residues: CASSIATGTGGRGYTF. In nucleotides, the CDR3 is TGTGCCAGTAGTATAGCAACCGGGACAGGGGGACGTGGCTACACCTTC.

J is TRBJ2-5 and V is TRBV28, with TRBD1 identical over 8 bases. V lost 4 bases, J lost 2 bases, and 3 bases stayed unmatched. The CDR3 has 14 amino acids. Germline CDR1 is MDHEN and CDR2 is SYDVKM. CDR3 nucleotide sequence: TGTGCCAGCAGTTCGGACAGGGCGCAAGAGACCCAGTACTTC. Translation gives CASSSDRAQETQYF.

The V and J genes are TRBV15 and TRBJ2-3; 8 nucleotides agree with TRBD1. J gave up 5 bases and V 0 bases, and 7 bases lay outside the gene matches. Germline CDR1 and CDR2: LNHNV and YYDKDF (reference sequence). The length of the CDR3 is 16 residues. The CDR3 sequence is CATSRDPQGAGDTQYF. The CDR3 coding sequence is TGTGCCACCAGCAGAGATCCCCAGGGGGCGGGAGATACGCAGTATTTT. The full variable domain, in which reference TRBV15 and TRBJ2-3 provide the parts outside the CDR3, is DAMVIQNPRYQVTQFGKPVTLSCSQTLNHNVMYWYQQKSSQAPKLLFHYYDKDFNNEADTPDNFQSRRPNTSFCFLDIRSPGLGDTAMYLCATSRDPQGAGDTQYFGPGTRLTVL.

The CDR3 sequence: CASSTGRTTSPLHF. The CDR3 nucleotides are TGTGCCAGCAGTACCGGGAGAACTACATCACCCCTCCACTTT. The chain is built from TRBV28 and TRBJ1-6; no clear D. Germline CDR1 is MDHEN and CDR2 is SYDVKM. The CDR3 contains 14 residues. The ends were cut back, 5 bases at V and 10 bases at J, with 15 bases in the middle.

The chain employs TRBV7-9 and TRBJ1-6, with D unresolved. V dropped 1 base and J dropped 4 bases, with 5 bases sitting between them. There are 14 residues in the CDR3. Germline lookup yields CDR1 SEHNR and CDR2 FQNEAQ (reference sequence). Written as DNA, the CDR3 is TGTGCCAGCAGCTTAGATCAGTATAATTCACCCCTCCACTTT. Protein product: CASSLDQYNSPLHF.

This clone appeared once. The chain uses TRBV5-1 and TRBJ1-1, with a weak D call TRBD1 (5 bases). This CDR3 contains 15 residues. V was trimmed by 1 base and J by 1 base, leaving 11 bases between them. The germline gives CDR1 SGHRS, CDR2 YFSETQ. The CDR3 here is CASSLYGASNTEAFF. The CDR3 DNA sequence: TGCGCCAGCAGCTTGTATGGGGCATCGAACACTGAAGCTTTCTTT.

The chain combines TRBV11-1 with TRBJ1-4; D ambiguous. Germline V gene sequence: CDR1 SGHAT, CDR2 FQDESV (reference sequence). V was trimmed by 5 bases and J by 0 bases, leaving 10 bases between them. There are 15 residues in the CDR3. CDR3 nucleotides: TGTGCCAGCAGCCCGGACGGGACAACTAATGAAAAACTGTTTTTT. The encoded protein is CASSPDGTTNEKLFF.

This chain uses TRBV18 with TRBJ2-7; tentative D call: TRBD1 (6 bases). Deletions cut 5 bases from V and 4 bases from J, with 18 bases between. This CDR3 has 15 residues. The germline CDR1 and CDR2 sequences are KGHSH and LQKENI. The DNA for the CDR3 is TGTGCCAGCTCAAGCTCCGGGACACCGGCGTACGAGCAGTACTTC. Protein: CASSSSGTPAYEQYF.

The V and J genes are TRBV25-1 and TRBJ1-1, with a possible D match to TRBD1 (6 bases). The V gene lost 3 bases and the J gene lost 5 bases, with 13 bases spanning the gap. The germline V gene has CDR1 MGHDK and CDR2 SYGVNS. This CDR3 region has 14 residues. The CDR3 DNA follows: TGTGCCAGCAGTGACACAGGGCGTCTGACTGAAGCTTTCTTT. Its protein is CASSDTGRLTEAFF.

This clone was detected only a few times. The chain uses TRBV28 and TRBJ1-4; D might be TRBD1 (6 bases). Trimming shortened V by 5 bases and J by 0 bases, and 13 bases separated the two germline ends. The CDR3 is 16 residues long. Per germline, CDR1 MDHEN and CDR2 SYDVKM. The CDR3 protein is CASSPPTGSTNEKLFF. CDR3 bases: TGTGCCAGCAGTCCACCGACAGGTTCAACTAATGAAAAACTGTTTTTT.

This clone has a handful of counts. The CDR3: CASSLTSSGNTIYF. The CDR3 DNA is TGTGCCAGCAGCTTAACGAGCTCTGGAAACACCATATATTTT. The rearrangement links TRBV7-2 to TRBJ1-3; no reliable D call. The ends were cut back, 2 bases at V and 0 bases at J, with 5 bases in the middle. CDR3 length: 14 residues. The germline CDR1 and CDR2 sequences are SGHTA and FQGNSA.

The V gene is TRBV6-6, the J gene TRBJ1-5; TRBD1 matches at 9 bases. CDR3 length: 15 amino acids. Trimming removed 6 bases from V and 3 bases from J; junction bases left unmatched: 6. The V gene's germline CDR1 is MNHNY and CDR2 SVGAGI (reference sequence). The CDR3 sequence is CASSPGQGVNQPQHF. Here the CDR3 DNA reads TGTGCCAGCAGCCCGGGACAGGGTGTCAATCAGCCCCAGCATTTT.